The rows below give T cell receptor beta chains drawn from one sample of a study of T cell changes during pregnancy in multiple sclerosis. The table came from immunoSEQ multiplex PCR; TCRdb's copy has only in-frame clones and leaves some out. The table has about 26,000 clones, 89% seen once. Sequences were derived from CD8+ T cells from peripheral blood mononuclear cells, sampled in the second trimester of pregnancy. The receptors stem from a female donor with multiple sclerosis, enrolled in a pregnancy study. Both conserved end residues are part of each CDR3. The order of the fields is V gene, CDR3 length, J gene, CDR3 protein.

>TRBV6-5|13|TRBJ1-1
CLAGGRLNTEAFF
>TRBV5-8|14|TRBJ1-4
CASSSTDSGEKLFF
>TRBV20-1|11|TRBJ2-7
CSAESGYEQYF
>TRBV6-1|16|TRBJ1-6
CASSEASSSYNSPLHF
>TRBV7-9|13|TRBJ2-2
CASSFGGNGELFF
>TRBV27|12|TRBJ2-7
CASGQGSYEQYF
>TRBV28|16|TRBJ2-2
CASRPFPGTSSSELFF
>TRBV5-3|15|TRBJ2-1
CARSLVGTMGNEQFF
>TRBV28|13|TRBJ2-1
CASSPLVALEQFF
>TRBV27|14|TRBJ2-3
CASSPGGVGDTQYF
>TRBV7-9|12|TRBJ2-2
CASSRGTLELFF
>TRBV7-8|15|TRBJ1-4
CASSLGGPANEKLFF
>TRBV6-1|14|TRBJ2-7
CASSEWTGSYEQYF
>TRBV7-8|19|TRBJ2-7
CASSLRRLAGTIGSYEQYF
>TRBV9|15|TRBJ1-5
CASSVGTDLLGPQHF
>TRBV25-1|14|TRBJ2-1
CASSTRGVRGEQFF
>TRBV29-1|14|TRBJ2-7
CSVVLASGSYEQYF
>TRBV2|15|TRBJ1-2
CAGWDRGGGDYGYTF
>TRBV6-5|15|TRBJ1-5
CASSYSPDVNQPQHF
>TRBV19|13|TRBJ1-4
CATRDRGLSKLFF
>TRBV2|13|TRBJ2-3
CASSRGPGDTQYF
>TRBV2|13|TRBJ2-7
CASSPTGGDEQYF
>TRBV6-1|14|TRBJ2-5
CASSEGQGKETQYF
>TRBV9|17|TRBJ2-1
CASSGGDGSGRANEQFF
>TRBV5-5|15|TRBJ1-1
CASSLVLGGLTEAFF
>TRBV28|13|TRBJ2-2
CASSFQGAGELFF
>TRBV2|15|TRBJ2-4
CASSEGYRGSSIQYF
>TRBV13|15|TRBJ2-3
CASSMTSGGTDTQYF
>TRBV28|11|TRBJ2-1
CASSSFDEQFF
>TRBV27|15|TRBJ1-5
CASSPRGAHNQPQHF
>TRBV7-6|17|TRBJ1-4
CASSLVQGTPTNEKLFF
>TRBV7-6|14|TRBJ2-7
CASTPRIASYEQYF
>TRBV9|15|TRBJ2-1
CASSVSGQGLGEQFF
>TRBV25-1|13|TRBJ2-5
CASSSGYGETQYF
>TRBV21-1|16|TRBJ1-5
CASTDNRGQPNQPQHF
>TRBV30|16|TRBJ2-6
CARGQGDHSGANVLTF
>TRBV19|15|TRBJ2-3
CASSIVAGPTDTQYF
>TRBV4-3|16|TRBJ1-4
CASSPRGGRWDEKLFF
>TRBV28|16|TRBJ2-5
CASSPTGRWVRETQYF
>TRBV9|15|TRBJ2-7
CASSVGLAESYEQYF
>TRBV9|13|TRBJ1-1
CASSVGGDREAFF
>TRBV11-2|16|TRBJ1-3
CASSLSETGLWDTIYF
>TRBV7-8|14|TRBJ1-2
CASSLGTGGYGYTF
>TRBV7-9|14|TRBJ2-7
CASSLVGQPYEQYF
>TRBV9|14|TRBJ2-7
CASSPGTGDYEQYF
>TRBV29-1|13|TRBJ2-7
CSVEREGPYEQYF
>TRBV10-3|18|TRBJ1-2
CAISEWTQGARGNYGYTF
>TRBV6-6|16|TRBJ1-3
CASSYSRGGSGNTIYF
>TRBV5-1|14|TRBJ1-2
CASSYETGNYGYTF
>TRBV29-1|12|TRBJ2-7
CSVEAPGYEQYF
>TRBV19|15|TRBJ2-1
CASSYRDSAYNEQFF
>TRBV5-1|15|TRBJ1-5
CASSLVGGVNQPQHF
>TRBV7-6|15|TRBJ2-1
CASTPERESHNEQFF
>TRBV6-1|12|TRBJ2-1
CAFIDRYNEQFF